This T cell receptor (beta chain) emerged from a study of circulating and synovial CD4+ cells in juvenile arthritis. Sequenced samples came from active juvenile idiopathic arthritis patients. The CDR3 covers 15 residues. Germline V gives CDR1 SQVTM, CDR2 ANQGSEA. Notes on the study in general: Traditional Vbeta family usage analysis missed the pathogenic-like versus bulk difference. Some such blood samples were as oligoclonal as synovium. Compared with bulk blood, circulating pathogenic-like lymphocytes shared substantially more CDR3 sequences with synovial T cells.

Regarding this clone: The antigen remains unidentified. The junction departs from the called germline gene at one end, perhaps through a read error.

Produced via immunoSEQ multiplex PCR; TCRdb's table is partial and in-frame only. The repertoire consists of a few thousand clones, with roughly four fifths occurring once and the leading ten covering 4.6%. Sequenced: CD4+ T cells from synovial fluid. The chain is built from TRBV29-1 and TRBJ2-1; TRBD1 matches 9 bases. This receptor was taken from a human donor with juvenile idiopathic arthritis. The CDR3 region is CSVKEQGAVYNEQFF. Here the CDR3 DNA reads TGCAGCGTTAAAGAACAGGGGGCTGTATACAATGAGCAGTTCTTC.